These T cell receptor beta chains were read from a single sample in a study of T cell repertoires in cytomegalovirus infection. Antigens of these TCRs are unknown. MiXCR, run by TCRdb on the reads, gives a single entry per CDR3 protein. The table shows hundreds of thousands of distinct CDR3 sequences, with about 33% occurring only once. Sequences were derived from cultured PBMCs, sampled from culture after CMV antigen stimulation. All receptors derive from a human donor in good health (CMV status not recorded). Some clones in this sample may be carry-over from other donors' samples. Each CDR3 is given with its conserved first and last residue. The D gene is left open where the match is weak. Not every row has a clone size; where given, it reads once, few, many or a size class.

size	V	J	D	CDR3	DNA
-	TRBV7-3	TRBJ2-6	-	CASSQHMSSGANVLTF	TGTGCCAGCAGCCAGCACATGAGCTCTGGGGCCAACGTCCTGACTTTC
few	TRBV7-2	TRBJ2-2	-	CASRGEVNTGELFF	TGTGCCAGCAGAGGAGAGGTGAACACCGGGGAGCTGTTTTTT
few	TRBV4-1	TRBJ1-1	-	CASSQHPTGGGTEAFF	TGCGCCAGCAGCCAACATCCCACAGGAGGGGGCACTGAAGCTTTCTTT
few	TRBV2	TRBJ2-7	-	CASVYTREQYF	TGTGCCAGCGTTTACACTCGCGAGCAGTACTTC
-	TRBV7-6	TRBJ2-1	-	CASSLGQDRFYNEQFF	TGTGCCAGCAGCTTAGGGCAGGACAGATTCTACAATGAGCAGTTCTTC
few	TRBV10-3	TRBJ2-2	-	CATRENTGELFF	TGTGCCACCCGAGAAAACACCGGGGAGCTGTTTTTT
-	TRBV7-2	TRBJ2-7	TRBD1	CASSIGWGQHEQYF	TGTGCCAGCAGCATTGGTTGGGGACAGCACGAGCAGTACTTC
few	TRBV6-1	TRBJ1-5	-	CASSPQGRGQPQHF	TGTGCCAGCAGTCCTCAGGGGCGAGGACAGCCCCAGCATTTT
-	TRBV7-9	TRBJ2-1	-	CASSSLREVYNEQFF	TGTGCCAGCAGCTCCCTCCGAGAAGTTTACAATGAGCAGTTCTTC
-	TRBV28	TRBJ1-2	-	CASSLLGEAEGYTF	TGTGCCAGCAGTTTACTCGGGGAGGCGGAGGGCTACACCTTC
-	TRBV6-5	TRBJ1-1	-	CASSIRRVGFEEAFF	TGTGCCAGCAGTATCCGCAGGGTTGGGTTTGAGGAAGCTTTCTTT
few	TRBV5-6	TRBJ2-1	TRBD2	CASSFRSGIYNEQFF	TGTGCCAGCAGCTTTAGAAGCGGGATATACAATGAGCAGTTCTTC
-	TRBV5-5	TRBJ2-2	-	CASSLRRGNGELFF	TGTGCCAGCAGCTTGCGTAGGGGAAACGGGGAGCTGTTTTTT
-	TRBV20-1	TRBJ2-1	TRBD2	CSARRFGRAANEQFF	TGCAGTGCTAGGCGTTTCGGGAGGGCGGCCAATGAGCAGTTCTTC
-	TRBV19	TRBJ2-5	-	CASSIPGRQETQYF	TGTGCCAGTAGTATCCCGGGGCGGCAAGAGACCCAGTACTTC
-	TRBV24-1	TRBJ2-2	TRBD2	CATSDRTREYTGELFF	TGTGCCACCAGTGATCGCACGCGGGAGTACACCGGGGAGCTGTTTTTT
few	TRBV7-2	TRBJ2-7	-	CASSRPRSLSYEQYF	TGTGCCAGCAGCAGACCTAGGAGTCTTTCCTACGAGCAGTACTTC
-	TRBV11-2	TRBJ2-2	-	CASSLVWGGTGELFF	TGTGCCAGCAGCTTAGTCTGGGGCGGCACCGGGGAGCTGTTTTTT
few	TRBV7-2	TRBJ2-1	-	CASSLGVLARWPFF	TGTGCCAGCAGCTTAGGCGTCCTAGCGAGGTGGCCGTTCTTC
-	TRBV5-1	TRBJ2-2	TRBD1	CASSYDRANTGELFF	TGCGCCAGCAGTTATGACAGGGCGAACACCGGGGAGCTGTTTTTT
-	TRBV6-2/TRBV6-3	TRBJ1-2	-	CASSYIAVTYGYTF	TGTGCCAGCAGTTACATCGCTGTAACCTATGGCTACACCTTC
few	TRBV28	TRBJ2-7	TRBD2	CASRAGGQPSPYEQYF	TGTGCCAGCAGGGCGGGGGGGCAGCCCTCTCCCTACGAGCAGTACTTC
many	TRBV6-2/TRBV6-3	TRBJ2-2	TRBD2	CASSYWQGTSGLANTGELFF	TGTGCCAGCAGTTACTGGCAGGGGACTAGCGGACTCGCGAACACCGGGGAGCTGTTTTTT